This T cell receptor (beta chain) emerged from a study of CD8+ T cells in alopecia areata. Study as a whole: Oral tofacitinib, 5 to 10 mg twice daily, was given in an open-label trial. Study-wide points: Elevated clonality characterized lesional scalp relative to normal scalp, particularly in alopecia totalis/universalis. Mice showed TCR sharing more clearly than patients did, possibly owing to HLA.

Isolated RNA was reverse transcribed into cDNA used as the sequencing template. Produced via immunoSEQ multiplex PCR; TCRdb's table is partial and in-frame only. The table lists roughly 220,000 clones, approximately 38% of them singletons. V shed 4 bases and J shed 2 bases, with 11 bases lying between them. Germline V gives CDR1 KGHSH, CDR2 LQKENI. This CDR3 has 14 residues. This clone was found a few times. Antigen: not known. Treatment described: oral pan-JAK inhibitor, 5-10 mg twice daily. The sequence derives from a human donor with alopecia areata. This chain links TRBV18 with TRBJ1-1; D perhaps matches TRBD1 (6 bases). Specimen: CD4+ T cells sorted from blood, collected between weeks 30 and 35, from a patient treated with tofacitinib. The DNA of the CDR3 is TGTGCCAGCTCACAGGGGGGCACAAACACTGAAGCTTTCTTT. It is translated as CASSQGGTNTEAFF.